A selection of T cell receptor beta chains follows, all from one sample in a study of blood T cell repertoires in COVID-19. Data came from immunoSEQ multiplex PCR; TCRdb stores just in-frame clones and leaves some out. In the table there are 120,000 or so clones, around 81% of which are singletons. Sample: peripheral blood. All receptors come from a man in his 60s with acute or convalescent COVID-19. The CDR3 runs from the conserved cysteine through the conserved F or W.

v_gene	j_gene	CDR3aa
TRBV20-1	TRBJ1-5	CSASWQGVGQPQHF
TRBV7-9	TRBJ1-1	CASSSWDRGLSEAFF
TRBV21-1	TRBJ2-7	CASSNVPTGGGSRGDYEQYF
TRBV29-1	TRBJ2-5	CSVEGVDRVSRDQETQYF
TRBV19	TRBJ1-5	CASSLRSGIPNQPQHF
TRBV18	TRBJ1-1	CASSPGRGGVGAFF
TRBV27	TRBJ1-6	CASSSRGKHSPLHF
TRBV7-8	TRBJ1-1	CASSFGQGTEAFF
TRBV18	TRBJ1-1	CASSPRDNPNTEAFF
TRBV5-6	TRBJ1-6	CASSLERGNSPLHF
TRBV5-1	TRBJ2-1	CASSFELDRSEQFF
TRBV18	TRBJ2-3	CASSPPGRGSTDTQYF
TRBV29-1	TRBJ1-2	CSVEAGQGWGYTF
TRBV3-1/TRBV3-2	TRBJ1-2	CASSQASGYTF
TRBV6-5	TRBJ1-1	CASRLVRDTEAFF
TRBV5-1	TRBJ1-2	CASSPPRDTSYGYTF
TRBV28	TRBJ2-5	CASGTLAGSQETQYF
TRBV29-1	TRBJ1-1	CSPREDMNTEAFF
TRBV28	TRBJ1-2	CASREDLNYGYTF
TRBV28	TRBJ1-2	CASKGAGVGGYTF
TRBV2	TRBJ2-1	CASISLTRERVWDEQFF
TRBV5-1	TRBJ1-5	CASSHNITGTGQPQHF
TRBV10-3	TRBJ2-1	CAISESGQGGGEQFF
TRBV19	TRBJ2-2	CASRPRTLAGARGTGELFF
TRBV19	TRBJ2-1	CARGRLATESSYNEQFF
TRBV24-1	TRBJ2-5	CATSDHSGRRETQYF
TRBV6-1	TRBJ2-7	CASSEPALQGSTYEQYF
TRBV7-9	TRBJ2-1	CASSLVAFRGGNEQFF
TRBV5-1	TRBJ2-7	CARSSGGGSSYEQYF
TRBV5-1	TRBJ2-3	CASSRLGVRTDTQYF
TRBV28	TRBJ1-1	CASSGSSTEAFF
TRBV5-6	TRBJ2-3	CASRRLLAGDTDTQYF
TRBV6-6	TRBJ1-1	CASSGQGAFF
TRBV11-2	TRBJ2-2	CASSLRGRGDTGELFF
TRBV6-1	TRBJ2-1	CASSESPYSGTRIREQFF
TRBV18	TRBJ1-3	CASSPSGTGRLRGNTIYF
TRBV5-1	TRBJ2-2	CASSLGQNTGELFF
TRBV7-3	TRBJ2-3	CASSLGSVSTDTQYF
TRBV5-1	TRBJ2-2	CASSFLASGEDTGELFF
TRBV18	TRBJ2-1	CASSPRTGYNEQFF
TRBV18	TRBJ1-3	CASSPTTPSGNTIYF
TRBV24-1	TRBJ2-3	CATSDPGGGRDTQYF
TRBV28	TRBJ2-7	CASRGLAGGREQYF
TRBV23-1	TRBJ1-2	CATRTADYYGYTF
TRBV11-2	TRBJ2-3	CASSPGDTQYF
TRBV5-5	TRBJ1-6	CASSLASESLHF